This T cell receptor beta chain derives from a study of T cell responses to AZD1222 COVID-19 vaccine. The table came from immunoSEQ multiplex PCR; TCRdb's copy has only in-frame clones and leaves some out. The sample yields 65,000 to 75,000 clones, approximately 80% seen once. As regards this clone: Its target is unknown.

The germline V gene encodes CDR1 MNHEY and CDR2 SMNVEV (reference sequence). The CDR3 contains 11 residues. Trimming took off 10 bases at V and 0 bases at J, with 7 bases between the two ends. Broader study findings: Clonal diversity was possibly underestimated; the donors were predominantly white British and more often female. Spike-specific TCR breadth and depth went up after people got two AZD1222 doses.

The chain couples TRBV27 to TRBJ2-7; D gene uncertain. The receptor was isolated from an adult in good health. Material: peripheral blood, obtained on day 0 of AZD1222 vaccination. The CDR3 DNA is TGTGCCACCTCAAGCTCCTACGAGCAGTACTTC. Its protein is CATSSSYEQYF.